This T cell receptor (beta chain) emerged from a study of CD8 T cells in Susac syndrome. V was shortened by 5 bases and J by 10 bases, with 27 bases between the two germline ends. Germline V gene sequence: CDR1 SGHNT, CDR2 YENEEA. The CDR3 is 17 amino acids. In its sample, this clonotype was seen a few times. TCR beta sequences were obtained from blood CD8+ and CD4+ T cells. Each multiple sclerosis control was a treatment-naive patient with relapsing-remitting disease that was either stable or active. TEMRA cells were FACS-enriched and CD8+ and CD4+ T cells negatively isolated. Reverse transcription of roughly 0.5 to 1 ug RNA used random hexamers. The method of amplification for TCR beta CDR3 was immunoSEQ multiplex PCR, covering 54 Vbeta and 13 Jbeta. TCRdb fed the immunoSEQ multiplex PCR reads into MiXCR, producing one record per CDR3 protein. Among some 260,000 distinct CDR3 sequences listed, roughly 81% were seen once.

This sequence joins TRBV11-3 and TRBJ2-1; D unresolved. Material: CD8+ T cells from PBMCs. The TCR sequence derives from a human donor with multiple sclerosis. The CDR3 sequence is CASSPQERSSRPTEQFF. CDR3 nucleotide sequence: TGTGCCAGCAGCCCCCAGGAAAGATCGTCACGCCCGACAGAGCAGTTCTTC. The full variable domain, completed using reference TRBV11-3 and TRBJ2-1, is EAGVVQSPRYKIIEKKQPVAFWCNPISGHNTLYWYLQNLGQGPELLIRYENEEAVDDSQLPKDRFSAERLKGVDSTLKIQPAELGDSAVYLCASSPQERSSRPTEQFFGPGTRLTVL.